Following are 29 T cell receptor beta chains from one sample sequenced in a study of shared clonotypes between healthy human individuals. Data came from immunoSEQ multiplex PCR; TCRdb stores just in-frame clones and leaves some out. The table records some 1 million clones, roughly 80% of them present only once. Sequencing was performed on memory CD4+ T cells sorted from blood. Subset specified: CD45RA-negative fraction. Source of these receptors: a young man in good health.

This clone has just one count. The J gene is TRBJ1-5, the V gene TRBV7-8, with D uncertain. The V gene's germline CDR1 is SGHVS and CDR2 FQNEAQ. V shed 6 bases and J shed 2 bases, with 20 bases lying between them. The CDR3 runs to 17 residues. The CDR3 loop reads CASSNQGWGPGNQPQHF. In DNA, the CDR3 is TGTGCCAGCAGTAACCAAGGGTGGGGTCCGGGCAATCAGCCCCAGCATTTT.

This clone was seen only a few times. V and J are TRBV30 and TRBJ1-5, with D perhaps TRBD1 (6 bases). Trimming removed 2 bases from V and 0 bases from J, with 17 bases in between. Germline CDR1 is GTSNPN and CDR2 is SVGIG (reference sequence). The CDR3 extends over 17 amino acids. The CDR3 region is CAWSLPPGHASNQPQHF. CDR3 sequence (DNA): TGTGCCTGGAGTCTCCCCCCGGGACATGCTAGCAATCAGCCCCAGCATTTT.

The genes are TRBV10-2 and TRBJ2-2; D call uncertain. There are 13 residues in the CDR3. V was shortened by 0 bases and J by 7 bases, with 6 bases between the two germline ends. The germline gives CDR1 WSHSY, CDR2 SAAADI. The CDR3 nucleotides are TGCGCCAGCAGTGAGTCCTACCTCGGGGAGCTGTTTTTT. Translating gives CASSESYLGELFF.

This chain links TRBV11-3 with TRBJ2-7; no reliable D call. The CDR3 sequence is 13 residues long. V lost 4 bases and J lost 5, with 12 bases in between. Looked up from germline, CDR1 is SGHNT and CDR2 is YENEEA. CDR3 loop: CASSSTYGNEQYF. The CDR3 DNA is TGTGCCAGCAGCTCTACTTATGGGAACGAGCAGTACTTC.

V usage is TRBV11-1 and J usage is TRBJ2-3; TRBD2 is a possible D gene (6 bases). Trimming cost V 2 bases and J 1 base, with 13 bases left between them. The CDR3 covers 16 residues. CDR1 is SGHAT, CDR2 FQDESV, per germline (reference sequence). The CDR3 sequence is CASSLWAGSGTDTQYF. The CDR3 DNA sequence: TGTGCCAGCAGCTTATGGGCGGGATCAGGCACAGATACGCAGTATTTT.

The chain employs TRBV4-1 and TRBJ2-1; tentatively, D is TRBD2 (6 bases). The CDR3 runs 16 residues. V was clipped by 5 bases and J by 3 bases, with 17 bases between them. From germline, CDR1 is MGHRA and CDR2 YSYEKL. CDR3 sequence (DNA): TGCGCCAGCAGCTCCAACATGGCTAGCGTCTACAATGAGCAGTTCTTC. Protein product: CASSSNMASVYNEQFF.

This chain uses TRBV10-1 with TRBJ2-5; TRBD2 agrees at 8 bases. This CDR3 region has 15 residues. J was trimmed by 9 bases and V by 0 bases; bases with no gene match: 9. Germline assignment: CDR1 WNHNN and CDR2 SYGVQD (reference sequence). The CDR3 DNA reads TGCGCCAGCAGTGAGTCGGGTAGCGGGGCCACCCCCCAGTACTTC. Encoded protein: CASSESGSGATPQYF.

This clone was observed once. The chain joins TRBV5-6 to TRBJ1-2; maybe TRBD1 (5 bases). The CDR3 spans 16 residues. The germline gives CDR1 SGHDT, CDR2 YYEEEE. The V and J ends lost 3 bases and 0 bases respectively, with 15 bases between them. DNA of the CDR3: TGTGCCAGCAGCTGGGTCGAGACAGTTGCTAACTATGGCTACACCTTC. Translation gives CASSWVETVANYGYTF.

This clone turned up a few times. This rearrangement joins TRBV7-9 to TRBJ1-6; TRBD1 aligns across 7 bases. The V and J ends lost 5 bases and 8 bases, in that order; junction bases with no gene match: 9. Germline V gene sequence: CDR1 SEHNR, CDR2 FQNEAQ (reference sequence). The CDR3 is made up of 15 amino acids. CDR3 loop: CASSPGDRAYSPLHF. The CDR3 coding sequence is TGTGCCAGCAGCCCAGGAGACAGGGCTTATTCACCCCTCCACTTT.

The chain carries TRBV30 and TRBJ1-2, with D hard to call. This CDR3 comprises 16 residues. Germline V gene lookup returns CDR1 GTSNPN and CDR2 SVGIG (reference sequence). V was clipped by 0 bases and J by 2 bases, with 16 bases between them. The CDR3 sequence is CAWSVLFGLENYGYTF. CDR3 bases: TGTGCCTGGAGTGTACTATTCGGGCTGGAAAACTATGGCTACACCTTC.

The CDR3 DNA reads TGTGCCAGCAGCGTAGGGTTGGGACACCGGGTTGGGTCACCCCTCCACTTT. As protein: CASSVGLGHRVGSPLHF. The chain is built from TRBV9 and TRBJ1-6; a possible D gene is TRBD1 (6 bases). Germline loops: CDR1 SGDLS, CDR2 YYNGEE. CDR3 size: 17 residues. Trimming stripped 0 bases from V and 10 bases from J, with 20 bases between.

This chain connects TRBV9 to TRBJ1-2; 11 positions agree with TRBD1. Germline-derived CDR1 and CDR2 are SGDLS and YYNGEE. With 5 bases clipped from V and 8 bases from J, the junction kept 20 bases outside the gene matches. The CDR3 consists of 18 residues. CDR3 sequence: CASSLVELGTGGGTGYTF. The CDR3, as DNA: TGTGCCAGCAGTCTGGTAGAGCTCGGGACAGGGGGTGGTACGGGCTACACCTTC.

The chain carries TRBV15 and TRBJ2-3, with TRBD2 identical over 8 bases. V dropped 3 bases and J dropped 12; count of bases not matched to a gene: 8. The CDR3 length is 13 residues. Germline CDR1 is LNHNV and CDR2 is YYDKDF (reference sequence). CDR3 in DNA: TGTGCCACCAGCAGGGGGGGGAGCGGGGGTCAGTATTTT. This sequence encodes CATSRGGSGGQYF.

CDR3 bases: TGCGCCAGCAGCGTCGGTCCGGGACAGGGTTACGAGCAGTACTTC. It is translated as CASSVGPGQGYEQYF. J is TRBJ2-5 and V is TRBV5-1, with 9 bases fitting TRBD1. The J call may be mistaken, given a closer DNA end match to TRBJ2-7. Germline V lookup: CDR1 SGHRS, CDR2 YFSETQ. CDR3 length: 15 residues.

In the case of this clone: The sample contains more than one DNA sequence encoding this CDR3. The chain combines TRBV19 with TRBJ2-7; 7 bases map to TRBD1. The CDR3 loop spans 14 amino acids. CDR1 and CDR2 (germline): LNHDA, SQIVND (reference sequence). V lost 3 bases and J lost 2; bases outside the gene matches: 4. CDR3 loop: CASSISGGPYEQYF. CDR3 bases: TGTGCCAGTAGTATCTCAGGGGGACCCTACGAGCAGTACTTC.

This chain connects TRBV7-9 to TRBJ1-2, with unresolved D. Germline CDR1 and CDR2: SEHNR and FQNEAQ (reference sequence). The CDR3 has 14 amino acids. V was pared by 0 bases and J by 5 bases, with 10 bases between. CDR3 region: CASSLASGGYGYTF. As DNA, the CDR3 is TGTGCCAGCAGCTTAGCTTCGGGAGGGTATGGCTACACCTTC.

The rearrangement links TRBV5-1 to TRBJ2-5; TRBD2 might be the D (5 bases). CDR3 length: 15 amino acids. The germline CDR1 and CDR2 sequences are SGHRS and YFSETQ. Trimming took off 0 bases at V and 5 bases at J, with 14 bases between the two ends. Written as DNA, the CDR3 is TGCGCCAGCAGCTTGGTTTCTGTTCGGGGTGAGACCCAGTACTTC. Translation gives CASSLVSVRGETQYF.

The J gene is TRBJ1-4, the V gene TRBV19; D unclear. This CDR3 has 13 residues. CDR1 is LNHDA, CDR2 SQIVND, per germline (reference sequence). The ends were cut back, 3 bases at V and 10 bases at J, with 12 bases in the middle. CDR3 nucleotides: TGTGCCAGTAGTATTGACACAACGGCAAAACTGTTTTTT. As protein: CASSIDTTAKLFF.

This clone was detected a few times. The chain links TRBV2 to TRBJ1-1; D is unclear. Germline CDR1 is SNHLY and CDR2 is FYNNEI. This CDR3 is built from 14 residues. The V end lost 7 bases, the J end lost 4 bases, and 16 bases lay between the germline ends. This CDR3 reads CASNAERVGTEAFF. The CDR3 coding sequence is TGTGCCAGCAATGCAGAAAGGGTGGGCACTGAAGCTTTCTTT.

This CDR3 reads CASSVGAQETQYF. The CDR3 nucleotides are TGTGCCAGCTCGGTGGGGGCCCAAGAGACCCAGTACTTC. The V and J genes are TRBV7-8 and TRBJ2-5; possible D gene TRBD1, 6 bases. Germline loops: CDR1 SGHVS, CDR2 FQNEAQ. Trimming stripped 8 bases from V and 1 base from J, with 11 bases between. The length of the CDR3 is 13 residues.

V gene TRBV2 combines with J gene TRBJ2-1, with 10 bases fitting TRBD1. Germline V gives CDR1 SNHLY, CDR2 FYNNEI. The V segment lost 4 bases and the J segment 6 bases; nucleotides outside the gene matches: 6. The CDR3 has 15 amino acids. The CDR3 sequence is CASSGLRTGGNEQFF. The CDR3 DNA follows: TGTGCCAGCAGTGGCCTACGGACAGGGGGCAATGAGCAGTTCTTC.

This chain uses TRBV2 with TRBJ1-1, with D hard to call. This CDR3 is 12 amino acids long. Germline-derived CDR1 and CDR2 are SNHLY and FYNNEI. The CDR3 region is CASFPRGGFAFF. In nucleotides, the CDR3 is TGTGCGAGCTTCCCCCGAGGAGGGTTTGCTTTCTTT.

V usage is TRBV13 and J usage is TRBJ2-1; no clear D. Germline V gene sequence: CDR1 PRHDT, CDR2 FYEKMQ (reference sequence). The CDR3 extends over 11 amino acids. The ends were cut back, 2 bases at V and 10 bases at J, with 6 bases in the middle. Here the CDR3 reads CASSLLGEQFF. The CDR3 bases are TGTGCCAGCAGCTTACTAGGGGAGCAGTTCTTC. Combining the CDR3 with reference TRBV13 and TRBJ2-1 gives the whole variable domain AAGVIQSPRHLIKEKRETATLKCYPIPRHDTVYWYQQGPGQDPQFLISFYEKMQSDKGSIPDRFSAQQFSDYHSELNMSSLELGDSALYFCASSLLGEQFFGPGTRLTVL.

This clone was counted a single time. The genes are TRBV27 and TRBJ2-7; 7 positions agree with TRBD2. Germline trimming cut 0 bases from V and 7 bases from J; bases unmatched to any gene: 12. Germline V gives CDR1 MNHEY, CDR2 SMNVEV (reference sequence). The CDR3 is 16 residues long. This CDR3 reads CASSLSYLAAEGEQYF. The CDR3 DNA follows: TGTGCCAGCAGTTTATCGTACCTAGCGGCGGAAGGGGAGCAGTACTTC.

The DNA for the CDR3 is TGTGCCAGCAGCACAGGACATGAGGTCTACGAGCAGTACTTC. Translation gives CASSTGHEVYEQYF. The J gene is TRBJ2-7, the V gene TRBV7-9, with D tentatively TRBD1 (5 bases). Trimming removed 5 bases from V and 3 bases from J, with 14 bases in between. The CDR3 extends over 14 amino acids. The germline gives CDR1 SEHNR, CDR2 FQNEAQ (reference sequence).

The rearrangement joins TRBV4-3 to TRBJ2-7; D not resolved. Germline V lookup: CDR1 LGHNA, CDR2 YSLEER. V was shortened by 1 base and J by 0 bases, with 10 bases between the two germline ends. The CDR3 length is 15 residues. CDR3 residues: CASSQVIGVSYEQYF. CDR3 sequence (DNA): TGCGCCAGCAGCCAAGTGATAGGTGTCTCCTACGAGCAGTACTTC.

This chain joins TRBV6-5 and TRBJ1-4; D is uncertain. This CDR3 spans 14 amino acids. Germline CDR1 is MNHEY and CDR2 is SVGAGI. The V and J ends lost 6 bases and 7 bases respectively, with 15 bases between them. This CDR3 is CASSPYEGLEKLFF. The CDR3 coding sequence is TGTGCCAGCAGCCCGTATGAGGGCCTTGAAAAACTGTTTTTT.

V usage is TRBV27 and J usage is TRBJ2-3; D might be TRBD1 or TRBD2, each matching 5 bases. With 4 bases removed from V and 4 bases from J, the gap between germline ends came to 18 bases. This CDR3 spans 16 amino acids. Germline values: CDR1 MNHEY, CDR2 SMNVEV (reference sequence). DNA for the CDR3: TGTGCCAGCAGTTCCTTCGGGGCCCTCGTCGCAGATACGCAGTATTTT. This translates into CASSSFGALVADTQYF.

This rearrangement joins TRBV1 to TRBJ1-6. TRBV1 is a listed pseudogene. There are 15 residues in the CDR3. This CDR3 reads CTSSQIPGGNSPLHF. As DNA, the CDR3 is TGCACCAGCAGCCAAATCCCGGGGGGGAATTCACCCCTCCACTTT.